The rows below give T cell receptor beta chains drawn from one sample of a study of Ad26.COV2.S vaccination and SARS-CoV-2 variants. Sequenced by immunoSEQ multiplex PCR; TCRdb stores in-frame clones only, minus some. The table shows hundreds of thousands of clones, with 70% to 90% occurring only once. The sequencing here drew on peripheral blood, taken in a trial of Ad26.COV2.S vaccine versus placebo. Receptors were obtained from a person between 18 and 60 years old who received the Ad26.COV2.S COVID-19 vaccine or a placebo. Both conserved end residues are part of each CDR3. The order of the fields is J gene, D gene, V gene, clone size, CDR3 DNA, CDR3 protein. The D gene is left open where the match is weak. The size entry is marked missing in some rows and otherwise reads once, few, many or a size class.

TRBJ2-2 | NA | TRBV5-1 | NA | TGCGCCAGCAACGTACTCGGCACCGGGGAGCTGTTTTTT | CASNVLGTGELFF
TRBJ2-2 | NA | TRBV5-4 | many | TGTGCCAGCTGGCTTTTCGGTACCGGGGAGCTGTTTTTT | CASWLFGTGELFF
TRBJ1-6 | NA | TRBV6-6 | many | TGTGCCAGCAGCCGGAGAACAGATAATTCACCCCTCCACTTT | CASSRRTDNSPLHF
TRBJ1-5 | NA | TRBV7-2 | NA | TGTGCCAGCAGCTTAGGACAGGTCTATCAGCCCCAGCATTTT | CASSLGQVYQPQHF
TRBJ2-7 | NA | TRBV21-1 | NA | TGTGCCAGCAGGCCCCGCAGAGGGGGGGTGCAGTACTTC | CASRPRRGGVQYF
TRBJ2-1 | NA | TRBV12-3/TRBV12-4 | NA | TGTGCCAGCAGTTTAAGCGGAAATGAGCAGTTCTTC | CASSLSGNEQFF
TRBJ2-7 | NA | TRBV2 | NA | TGTGCCAGCAGCCCCACAGGGTCGGGCGAGCAGTACTTC | CASSPTGSGEQYF
TRBJ1-1 | NA | TRBV19 | NA | TGTGCCAGTAGTATATCGATACAGGGTTTAACTGAAGCTTTCTTT | CASSISIQGLTEAFF
TRBJ2-3 | NA | TRBV6-2/TRBV6-3 | once | TGTGCCAGCAGTTACTCTCGGGGTCGTATGGCAGATACGCAGTATTTT | CASSYSRGRMADTQYF
TRBJ2-3 | NA | TRBV5-6 | once | TGTGCCAGCAGTCCAAGGACTGGATCATCCACCGATACGCAGTATTTT | CASSPRTGSSTDTQYF
TRBJ2-2 | NA | TRBV19 | NA | TGTGCCAGTAGTATAGACCTGGCCCGGGAGCTGTTTTTT | CASSIDLARELFF
TRBJ2-3 | TRBD1 | TRBV29-1 | NA | TGCAGCGTTGTACAGGGGGTCACAGATACGCAGTATTTT | CSVVQGVTDTQYF
TRBJ1-1 | NA | TRBV25-1 | NA | TGTGCCAGCAACCTGGGGACCGTCGCCACTGAAGCTTTCTTT | CASNLGTVATEAFF
TRBJ1-1 | NA | TRBV3-1/TRBV3-2 | NA | TGTGCCAGCAGCCAGGGATTCGAGAGCACTGAAGCTTTCTTT | CASSQGFESTEAFF
TRBJ2-7 | NA | TRBV2 | NA | TGTGCCAGCAAGGGCAGGAGCTCCTACGAGCAGTACTTC | CASKGRSSYEQYF
TRBJ1-2 | NA | TRBV19 | NA | TGTGCCAGTAGTATACCTTCGGGGGCGCGGAATTATGGCTACACCTTC | CASSIPSGARNYGYTF
TRBJ1-5 | NA | TRBV18 | NA | TGTGCCAGCTCACAATTTGGGGCAAATAGCAATCAGCCCCAGCATTTT | CASSQFGANSNQPQHF
TRBJ2-2 | NA | TRBV19 | NA | TGTGCCAGTCGGGGCTGGGCCGAGAACACCGGGGAGCTGTTTTTT | CASRGWAENTGELFF
TRBJ2-2 | NA | TRBV3-1/TRBV3-2 | once | TGTGCCAGCAGCCCAAACAGAGACACCGGGGAGCTGTTTTTT | CASSPNRDTGELFF
TRBJ2-1 | NA | TRBV9 | NA | TGTGCCAGCAGCCCCAGTTGGGGGGACAATGAGCAGTTCTTC | CASSPSWGDNEQFF
TRBJ2-7 | NA | TRBV2 | NA | TGTGCCAGCAGTGAAGCTATAAGGACCAAAAGCTCCTACGAGCAGTACTTC | CASSEAIRTKSSYEQYF
TRBJ1-5 | NA | TRBV11-2 | NA | TGTGCCAGCAGCATCAACAGGAATCAGCCCCAGCATTTT | CASSINRNQPQHF
TRBJ2-1 | TRBD2 | TRBV7-9 | NA | TGTGCCAGCAGCCAATGGGGGACTAGTACGTTCAATGAGCAGTTCTTC | CASSQWGTSTFNEQFF
TRBJ2-4 | TRBD2 | TRBV6-7 | once | TGTGCCAGCAGTTACACGGGACTAGCGGGAGCGACCAAAAACATTCAGTACTTC | CASSYTGLAGATKNIQYF
TRBJ2-7 | TRBD2 | TRBV11-2 | NA | TGTGCCAGCAGCTCGCCCGGGACTAGTCTTAACGAGCAGTACTTC | CASSSPGTSLNEQYF
TRBJ2-5 | NA | TRBV6-2/TRBV6-3 | NA | TGTGCCAGCAGTTACGGCCAAGAGACCCAGTACTTC | CASSYGQETQYF
TRBJ2-7 | TRBD1 | TRBV14 | once | TGTGCCAGCAGCCAGACAGGGGCTTCCTGGGGCTACGAGCAGTACTTC | CASSQTGASWGYEQYF
TRBJ1-1 | TRBD1 | TRBV5-1 | NA | TGCGCCAGCAGGCTTGGAGGGACAGGGACGGGTCCTGGAGCTTTCTTT | CASRLGGTGTGPGAFF
TRBJ2-2 | NA | TRBV28 | once | TGTGCCAGCGTAAAGGATGCCGGGGAGCTGTTTTTT | CASVKDAGELFF
TRBJ2-1 | NA | TRBV5-1 | NA | TGCGCCAGCAGCTTGGCACGAGACAATGAGCAGTTCTTC | CASSLARDNEQFF
TRBJ2-7 | TRBD2 | TRBV7-2 | NA | TGTGCCAGCAGCCCACGCCTAGCGGGGGTGCGCTACGAGCAGTACTTC | CASSPRLAGVRYEQYF
TRBJ1-1 | NA | TRBV6-5 | NA | TGTGCCAGCAGTTACGAGAGTTACACTGAAGCTTTCTTT | CASSYESYTEAFF
TRBJ2-3 | NA | TRBV5-1 | NA | TGCGCCAGCAGCTGGGGGCCAGATACGCAGTATTTT | CASSWGPDTQYF
TRBJ1-5 | NA | TRBV20-1 | NA | TGCAGTGCTAGTGAGGGGGGCAATCAGCCCCAGCATTTT | CSASEGGNQPQHF
TRBJ2-5 | NA | TRBV24-1 | NA | TGTGCCACCAGTGACGGGGGACAACAGACCCAGTACTTC | CATSDGGQQTQYF
TRBJ2-5 | TRBD2 | TRBV5-1 | NA | TGCGCCAGCAGCCCTGGACTAGCGGGGGCGGAGACCCAGTACTTC | CASSPGLAGAETQYF
TRBJ1-5 | NA | TRBV4-1 | few | TGCGCCAGCAGCCAAGCTTGGGGTGAAAAGCCCCAGCATTTT | CASSQAWGEKPQHF
TRBJ2-4 | NA | TRBV3-1/TRBV3-2 | NA | TGTGCCAGCAGCCACCTTACCCCGGGAGCCAAAAACATTCAGTACTTC | CASSHLTPGAKNIQYF
TRBJ2-3 | TRBD1 | TRBV18 | NA | TGTGCCAGCTCACCCCCCGGGACAGGCTTCACAGATACGCAGTATTTT | CASSPPGTGFTDTQYF
TRBJ2-1 | TRBD2 | TRBV6-2/TRBV6-3 | NA | TGTGCCAGCAGTTACTGGCTAGCGGGAGTTAATGAGCAGTTCTTC | CASSYWLAGVNEQFF
TRBJ2-4 | NA | TRBV30 | NA | TGTGCCTGGAGTGTTTCGGGACTTAAAAACATTCAGTACTTC | CAWSVSGLKNIQYF
TRBJ2-1 | TRBD2 | TRBV5-1 | NA | TGCGCCAGCAGCTGGACTAGCGGGTGGGTGCAGTTCTTC | CASSWTSGWVQFF
TRBJ2-1 | NA | TRBV5-1 | NA | TGCGCCAGCAGCCCCGGGGGTCCTAAGTTCTTC | CASSPGGPKFF
TRBJ2-1 | NA | TRBV5-1 | NA | TGCGCCAGCAGCTTAGGCCTGGAGAGGCAGTTCTTC | CASSLGLERQFF
TRBJ1-2 | NA | TRBV2 | few | TGTGCCAGCAGGTCTGCCGGAGGCTACACCTTC | CASRSAGGYTF
TRBJ2-7 | NA | TRBV5-1 | NA | TGCGCCAGCAGCTGGGACGGTCCCTACGAGCAGTACTTC | CASSWDGPYEQYF
TRBJ2-2 | NA | TRBV5-1 | NA | TGCGCCAGCAGCTTGGAGGGGTCCACCGGGGAGCTGTTTTTT | CASSLEGSTGELFF
TRBJ2-1 | TRBD1 | TRBV6-2/TRBV6-3 | many | TGTGCCAGCAGCGACGGACAGGGGGCAAATGAGCAGTTCTTC | CASSDGQGANEQFF
TRBJ2-7 | TRBD2 | TRBV20-1 | NA | TGCAGTGCTAGTCTAGCGGGAGGTCTTTACGAGCAGTACTTC | CSASLAGGLYEQYF